This T cell receptor (beta chain) was sequenced for a study of blood T cell repertoires in COVID-19. Whole-study context: Material from acute and convalescent COVID-19 was sourced from the United States, Italy and Spain. Sources were T cells, B-cell-depleted T cells, or PBMCs; the material itself was cDNA or gDNA.

The CDR3 totals 14 residues. The V and J ends lost 4 bases and 6 bases respectively, with 15 bases between them. Generated by immunoSEQ multiplex PCR, the TCRdb table keeps only in-frame clones and is missing some. This table has about 400,000 clones, over 85% appearing once. All enrollees were about 18 to 95 years old and from some 24 US areas. This clonotype was sampled from a woman aged 25 to 39 who had recovered from COVID-19. V gene TRBV23-1 combines with J gene TRBJ1-2, with a tentative D call TRBD1 (6 bases). TRBV23-1 is given ORF status, its function remaining uncertain. Sequencing was carried out using PBMCs or T cells enriched from blood (not recorded which). The CDR3 nucleotides read TGCGCCAGCAGTCCAATAGGACAGAAAGATGGCTACACCTTC. Translation: CASSPIGQKDGYTF.